These T cell receptor beta chains were read from a single sample in a study of regulatory T cells in long-lasting Graves disease. TCRdb itself ran the multiplex PCR reads through MiXCR, one entry per CDR3 protein. The top ten clones hold 10% of a sample with roughly 500,000 distinct CDR3 sequences, about 13% of them seen once. These data also featured in a second study, about T cells in Graves' hyperthyroidism and ophthalmopathy.

Sequencing used peripheral blood mononuclear cells (PBMCs), obtained at new diagnosis, from a patient treated with antithyroid drugs. All receptors derive from a young man with Graves disease. Both conserved end residues are part of each CDR3. D genes are given only for firm matches. Size is stated for part of the rows, as once, few or many counts, or as a class when the clone is expanded.

D gene	V gene	J gene	clone size	CDR3 protein	CDR3 DNA
NA	TRBV5-8	TRBJ1-3	NA	CASSLWGTGTKDTIYF	TGTGCCAGCAGCTTGTGGGGAACAGGGACGAAGGACACCATATATTTT
NA	TRBV29-1	TRBJ2-7	few	CSVEDNRTPYEQYF	TGCAGCGTTGAAGATAACAGAACACCCTACGAGCAGTACTTC
TRBD2	TRBV3-1	TRBJ2-5	NA	CASSQLAGEETQYF	TGTGCCAGCAGCCAGCTAGCGGGAGAGGAGACCCAGTACTTC
TRBD1	TRBV27	TRBJ1-2	many	CASSSSGTGVGYTF	TGTGCCAGCAGTTCCTCCGGGACAGGAGTTGGCTACACCTTC
NA	TRBV11-2	TRBJ2-7	many	CASSSTGAYEQYF	TGTGCCAGCAGCTCAACAGGAGCCTACGAGCAGTACTTC
NA	TRBV12-3/TRBV12-4	TRBJ1-3	many	CASSYVGASKNTIYF	TGTGCCAGCAGCTATGTGGGGGCGTCCAAAAACACCATATATTTT
NA	TRBV20-1	TRBJ2-5	many	CSARIEGGETQYF	TGCAGTGCTAGAATTGAAGGGGGGGAGACCCAGTACTTC
TRBD1	TRBV24-1	TRBJ2-2	many	CATSTGGGTGELFF	TGTGCCACCAGCACAGGGGGCGGCACCGGGGAGCTGTTTTTT
NA	TRBV20-1	TRBJ1-1	many	CSAETWNTEAFF	TGCAGCGCCGAGACTTGGAACACTGAAGCTTTCTTT
TRBD2	TRBV2	TRBJ2-1	NA	CASSPPEHRLAGFREQFF	TGTGCCAGCTCACCACCCGAGCACCGACTAGCGGGATTTCGTGAGCAGTTCTTC
NA	TRBV6-2/TRBV6-3	TRBJ2-3	many	CASSDSLGTDTQYF	TGTGCCAGCAGTGATAGTTTGGGAACAGATACGCAGTATTTT
NA	TRBV7-2	TRBJ2-6	many	CASSRLSSGANVLTF	TGTGCCAGCAGCCGACTTTCCTCTGGGGCCAACGTCCTGACTTTC
NA	TRBV11-2	TRBJ2-3	many	CASSLDRVETQYF	TGTGCCAGCAGCTTAGATAGGGTGGAAACGCAGTATTTT
NA	TRBV27	TRBJ1-2	many	CASRTSSRGYTF	TGTGCCAGCAGGACCAGCTCTCGCGGCTACACCTTC
NA	TRBV20-1	TRBJ1-5	many	CSARDFMKEEPQHF	TGCAGTGCTAGAGATTTCATGAAGGAGGAGCCCCAGCATTTT
NA	TRBV7-2	TRBJ1-1	few	CASSSPADTEAFF	TGTGCCAGCAGCTCCCCAGCGGACACTGAAGCTTTCTTT
TRBD1	TRBV19	TRBJ1-1	few	CASSIGPPGQGSEAFF	TGTGCCAGTAGTATAGGTCCCCCCGGACAGGGATCTGAAGCTTTCTTT
TRBD2	TRBV5-1	TRBJ2-5	NA	CASSVGTNKETQYF	TGCGCCAGCAGCGTCGGGACTAATAAAGAGACCCAGTACTTC
NA	TRBV5-1	TRBJ1-1	many	CASSSGGRGDEAFF	TGCGCCAGCAGCTCCGGGGGTCGAGGAGATGAAGCTTTCTTT
NA	TRBV29-1	TRBJ1-1	few	CSVEAPQGSEAFF	TGCAGCGTTGAAGCGCCACAGGGTAGTGAAGCTTTCTTT
TRBD2	TRBV6-1	TRBJ2-5	NA	CAGRLAGGETQYF	TGTGCCGGCAGGCTAGCGGGGGGGGAGACCCAGTACTTC
NA	TRBV18	TRBJ2-5	NA	CASSPSRAEIETQYF	TGTGCCAGCTCACCGTCCCGGGCAGAAATCGAGACCCAGTACTTC
NA	TRBV20-1	TRBJ1-2	few	CSARRGQEGNTF	TGCAGTGCTCGGCGAGGGCAAGAGGGTAACACCTTC
NA	TRBV7-9	TRBJ2-7	many	CASSVRGPAHEQYF	TGTGCCAGCAGCGTACGGGGGCCCGCCCACGAGCAGTACTTC
NA	TRBV27	TRBJ2-7	few	CASSSFPYEQYF	TGTGCCAGCAGTTCCTTCCCCTACGAGCAGTACTTC
TRBD1	TRBV27	TRBJ1-2	many	CASSDRGIYGYTF	TGTGCCAGCAGTGACAGGGGAATCTATGGCTACACCTTC
TRBD2	TRBV5-1	TRBJ2-3	few	CASSLEGLAGTRTRPTQYF	TGCGCCAGCAGCTTGGAAGGGCTAGCGGGAACAAGAACTAGACCGACGCAGTATTTT
NA	TRBV28	TRBJ2-4	NA	CASSHLDRAKNIQYF	TGTGCCAGCAGCCATCTCGACAGAGCCAAAAACATTCAGTACTTC
NA	TRBV12-3/TRBV12-4	TRBJ1-1	NA	CASAPGGNTEAFF	TGTGCCAGCGCCCCGGGGGGGAACACTGAAGCTTTCTTT
NA	TRBV11-2	TRBJ2-1	many	CASSRRGLMDNEQFF	TGTGCCAGCAGCAGGAGGGGACTGATGGACAATGAGCAGTTCTTC
TRBD2	TRBV12-3/TRBV12-4	TRBJ2-3	many	CASTLSGSTDTQYF	TGTGCCAGCACCCTTAGCGGGTCCACAGATACGCAGTATTTT
NA	TRBV20-1	TRBJ1-5	few	CSARQMNQPQHF	TGCAGTGCTAGACAAATGAATCAGCCCCAGCATTTT
NA	TRBV5-1	TRBJ2-2	many	CASSFEGANTGELFF	TGCGCCAGCAGCTTTGAGGGGGCGAACACCGGGGAGCTGTTTTTT
NA	TRBV5-6	TRBJ2-1	NA	CASSLGPHNEQFF	TGTGCCAGCAGCTTGGGCCCCCATAATGAGCAGTTCTTC
TRBD2	TRBV12-3/TRBV12-4	TRBJ2-3	NA	CASSLTSGRIDTQYF	TGTGCCAGCAGCTTGACTAGCGGGAGGATAGATACGCAGTATTTT
NA	TRBV9	TRBJ2-3	NA	CASSVEGGRDYSDTQYF	TGTGCCAGCAGCGTAGAGGGGGGTCGGGACTACTCAGATACGCAGTATTTT
TRBD1	TRBV7-2	TRBJ2-7	many	CASTARQGGYEQYF	TGTGCCAGCACCGCGCGACAGGGTGGCTACGAGCAGTACTTC
TRBD1	TRBV27	TRBJ2-7	many	CASSLSSGGNEQYF	TGTGCCAGCAGTTTATCGTCAGGGGGCAACGAGCAGTACTTC
NA	TRBV29-1	TRBJ1-5	few	CSVATSTSQPQHF	TGCAGCGTTGCGACATCCACCTCTCAGCCCCAGCATTTT
TRBD2	TRBV27	TRBJ2-7	many	CASSVGLAGGDYEQYF	TGTGCCAGCAGCGTGGGACTAGCGGGAGGGGACTACGAGCAGTACTTC
TRBD2	TRBV7-6	TRBJ2-1	many	CASSLGLAGAHNEQFF	TGTGCCAGCAGCTTAGGGCTAGCGGGAGCTCACAATGAGCAGTTCTTC
NA	TRBV5-1	TRBJ1-4	many	CASSLGDSQKLFF	TGCGCCAGCAGCTTGGGGGACTCGCAAAAACTGTTTTTT
NA	TRBV5-5	TRBJ2-5	NA	CASSLGRQEAQYF	TGTGCCAGCAGCCTCGGACGGCAAGAGGCCCAGTACTTC